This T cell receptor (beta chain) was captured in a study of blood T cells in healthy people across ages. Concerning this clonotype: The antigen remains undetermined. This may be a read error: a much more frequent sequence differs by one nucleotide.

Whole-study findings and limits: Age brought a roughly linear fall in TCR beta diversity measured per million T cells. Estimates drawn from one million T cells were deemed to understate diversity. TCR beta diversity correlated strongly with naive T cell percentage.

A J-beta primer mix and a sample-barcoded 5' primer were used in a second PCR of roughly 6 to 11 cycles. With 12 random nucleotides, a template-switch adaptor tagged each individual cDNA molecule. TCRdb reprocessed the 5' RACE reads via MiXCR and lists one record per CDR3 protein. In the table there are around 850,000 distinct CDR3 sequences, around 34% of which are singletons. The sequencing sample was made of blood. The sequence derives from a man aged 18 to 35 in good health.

The CDR3, as DNA: TGTGCCAGCAGGCGACAGGGGATCCCCTACGAGCAGTACTTC. Translated, it gives CASRRQGIPYEQYF. The chain couples TRBV12-3 or TRBV12-4 to TRBJ2-7, with TRBD1 identical over 8 bases. V was pared by 6 bases and J by 2 bases, with 6 bases of the junction left unmatched. This CDR3 region has 14 residues.